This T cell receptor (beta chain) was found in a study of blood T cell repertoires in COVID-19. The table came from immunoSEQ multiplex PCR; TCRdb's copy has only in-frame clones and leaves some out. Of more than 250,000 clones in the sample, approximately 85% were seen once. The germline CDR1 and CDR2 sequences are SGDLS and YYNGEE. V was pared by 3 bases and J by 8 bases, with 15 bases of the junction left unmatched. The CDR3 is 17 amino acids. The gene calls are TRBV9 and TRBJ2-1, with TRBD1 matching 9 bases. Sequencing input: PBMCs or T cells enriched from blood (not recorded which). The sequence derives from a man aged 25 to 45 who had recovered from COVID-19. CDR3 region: CASSAPRGTGFSDEQFF. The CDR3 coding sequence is TGTGCCAGCAGCGCCCCGAGGGGGACAGGGTTTAGCGATGAGCAGTTCTTC.